Listed below are T cell receptor beta chains from one sample, sequenced in a study of blood T cell repertoires in COVID-19. Clones were sequenced by immunoSEQ multiplex PCR, and TCRdb holds only the in-frame ones, with some missing. The data hold some 85,000 clones, with about 80% observed a single time. The sample taken for sequencing was peripheral blood. These receptor sequences come from a human donor in a cohort sampled during active COVID-19. Each CDR3 is given without its conserved first and last residue. The size of a clone is reported for some rows only, either as once, few or many, or as a class for expanded clones.

j_call,v_call,clone_size,cdr3_aa
TRBJ2-3,TRBV7-8,few,ASSGGLAGTDTQY
TRBJ1-5,TRBV2,NA,ASSGTGGNQPQH
TRBJ2-1,TRBV15,NA,ATSRYYGTSGTLIGNEQF
TRBJ2-3,TRBV29-1,NA,SVSLAGGNTQY
TRBJ1-3,TRBV28,NA,ASSPRLVPGNTIY
TRBJ2-2,TRBV4-3,NA,ASSRRKSAGGNTGELF
TRBJ2-7,TRBV4-1,NA,ASSQVRLAGSLYEQY
TRBJ2-7,TRBV9,NA,ASSVPGLAASYEQY
TRBJ1-3,TRBV5-6,NA,ASSLLGAHTIY
TRBJ2-7,TRBV28,NA,ASRPDRAYEQY
TRBJ2-2,TRBV9,NA,ASSLGGTGELF
TRBJ2-2,TRBV28,NA,ASSLLGLDQSNTGELF
TRBJ1-2,TRBV9,NA,ASSVSSILVGYT
TRBJ2-1,TRBV7-3,NA,ASSSGQVRKNEQF
TRBJ2-1,TRBV11-3,few,ASSLGFAGEQF
TRBJ2-3,TRBV3-1/TRBV3-2,NA,ASSQEVGAGGPTNTDTQY
TRBJ2-1,TRBV3-1/TRBV3-2,NA,ASSPLTSGFYNEQF
TRBJ2-7,TRBV19,few,ASTPSGGSYEQY
TRBJ2-1,TRBV4-3,NA,ASSPVSGRVFNEQF
TRBJ1-2,TRBV5-6,few,ASSLEQGRSGYT
TRBJ2-7,TRBV28,NA,ASSPGQPRKIYEQY
TRBJ2-3,TRBV28,NA,ASKTGGPPDTQY
TRBJ2-7,TRBV11-2,few,ASSLAVDLLREQY
TRBJ2-7,TRBV5-1,NA,ASSPRQGSYEQY
TRBJ1-6,TRBV27,NA,ASSLGQGFSPLH
TRBJ1-5,TRBV6-6,NA,ASSYNPYSNQPQH
TRBJ2-3,TRBV6-4,NA,ASSDSGGSGDTQY
TRBJ1-6,TRBV6-5,NA,ASSRTGSSPLH
TRBJ2-7,TRBV9,NA,ASSVEPQRPRY
TRBJ2-7,TRBV6-2/TRBV6-3,NA,ASSYIKASSYEQY
TRBJ2-5,TRBV29-1,NA,SVGLRSRETQY
TRBJ2-7,TRBV4-3,NA,ASSQDRSYEQY
TRBJ1-2,TRBV7-9,NA,ASSLDGRYGYT
TRBJ1-2,TRBV28,NA,ASSTAGYGYT
TRBJ2-5,TRBV18,NA,ASSLGLGETQY
TRBJ2-5,TRBV4-1,NA,ASSQNAAVSRVETQY
TRBJ1-5,TRBV3-1/TRBV3-2,NA,ASKQGDQPQH